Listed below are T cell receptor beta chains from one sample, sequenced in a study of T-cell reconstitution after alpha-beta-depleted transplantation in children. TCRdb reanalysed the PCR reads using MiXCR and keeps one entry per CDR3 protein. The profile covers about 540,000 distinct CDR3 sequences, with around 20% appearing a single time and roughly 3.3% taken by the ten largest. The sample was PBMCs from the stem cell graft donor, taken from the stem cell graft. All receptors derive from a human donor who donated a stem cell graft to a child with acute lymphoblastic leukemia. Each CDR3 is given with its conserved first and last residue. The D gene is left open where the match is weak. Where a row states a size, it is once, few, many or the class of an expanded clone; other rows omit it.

TGTGCCAGCAGCCAAAGCAGGCGGGTCGACGAGCAGTACTTC	CASSQSRRVDEQYF	NA	NA	TRBV4-2	TRBJ2-7
TGCAGTGCGACGCCGGGACTAGGCGGGGAGCTGTTTTTT	CSATPGLGGELFF	TRBD2	few	TRBV20-1	TRBJ2-2
TGTGCCAGCAGCCAGGCTAGCGTGGAGCAGTACTTC	CASSQASVEQYF	NA	few	TRBV4-2	TRBJ2-7
TGTGCCAGCAGTTTTGGTAGGGGGCAAAGCAATGAGCAGTTCTTC	CASSFGRGQSNEQFF	TRBD1	few	TRBV12-3/TRBV12-4	TRBJ2-1
TGTGCCAGCAGCCAAGGTCTCCTTCACTACGAGCAGTACTTC	CASSQGLLHYEQYF	NA	NA	TRBV3-1	TRBJ2-7
TGTGCCAGCGGGGACAGGGTTGTGGGCTACACCTTC	CASGDRVVGYTF	TRBD1	few	TRBV6-5	TRBJ1-2
TGTGCCAGCAGCCTCCACCCACGGCAGGGTAAAGGCGAGCAGTACTTC	CASSLHPRQGKGEQYF	NA	NA	TRBV7-8	TRBJ2-7
TGTGCCAGCAGTTTAACAGGGACTAGCGGCATCTACGAGCAGTACTTC	CASSLTGTSGIYEQYF	TRBD2	NA	TRBV12-3/TRBV12-4	TRBJ2-7
TGCGCCAGCAGTGACAGAATTCCAGATACGCAGTATTTT	CASSDRIPDTQYF	NA	NA	TRBV10-1	TRBJ2-3
TGCAGTGCTAGAGACCAGAGTTACTCCTACAATGAGCAGTTCTTC	CSARDQSYSYNEQFF	NA	NA	TRBV20-1	TRBJ2-1
TGCGCCAGCAGTGCTAGCGAGCACAATGAGCAGTTCTTC	CASSASEHNEQFF	NA	NA	TRBV5-1	TRBJ2-1
TGTGCCAGTAGTTCGACTAGCGGGAGGAGAGAGACCCAGTACTTC	CASSSTSGRRETQYF	TRBD2	NA	TRBV19	TRBJ2-5
TGTGTCGGGACGGATTATTCACCCCTCCACTTT	CVGTDYSPLHF	NA	NA	TRBV7-6	TRBJ1-6
TGTGCCACCAGTGATAGCCCGGGACAGGGGCTACATGAAAAACTGTTTTTT	CATSDSPGQGLHEKLFF	TRBD1	NA	TRBV24-1	TRBJ1-4
TGCAGTGCCCCGGGACAGGGGTTCGTCGAGCAGTACTTC	CSAPGQGFVEQYF	TRBD1	few	TRBV20-1	TRBJ2-7
TGTGCCAGCAGCCCCGGGACTAGCGGGATCTACAATGAGCAGTTCTTC	CASSPGTSGIYNEQFF	TRBD2	few	TRBV7-9	TRBJ2-1
TGTGCCACCAGTGATTTCGGGCTACACAATGAGCAGTTCTTC	CATSDFGLHNEQFF	NA	few	TRBV24-1	TRBJ2-1
TGCAGTGCTAGTGAGTCGGTTTATAGCAATCAGCCCCAGCATTTT	CSASESVYSNQPQHF	NA	many	TRBV20-1	TRBJ1-5
TGTGCCAGCAGCCCCGGGACTAGCGGGATCACCGGGGAGCTGTTTTTT	CASSPGTSGITGELFF	TRBD2	few	TRBV7-9	TRBJ2-2
TGTGCCAGTGGCCGAGAGAATGAGCAGTTCTTC	CASGRENEQFF	NA	NA	TRBV19	TRBJ2-1
TGTGCCAGTAGTATAGGATCTGGACAGGTGTTCTATGGCTACACCTTC	CASSIGSGQVFYGYTF	TRBD1	NA	TRBV19	TRBJ1-2
TGTGCCAGCAGCTTCCAGGGGGTCACCTACGAGCAGTACTTC	CASSFQGVTYEQYF	TRBD1	few	TRBV5-6	TRBJ2-7
TGTGCCACCAGCGCCCGAGGGGAGGTTGGCTACACCTTC	CATSARGEVGYTF	NA	NA	TRBV15	TRBJ1-2
TGTGCCAGCAGTCATGAATACAGGGGCACCAATGAAAAACTGTTTTTT	CASSHEYRGTNEKLFF	TRBD1	few	TRBV6-1	TRBJ1-4
TGTGCCAGCAGACAAGGAGAGACCCAGTACTTC	CASRQGETQYF	NA	many	TRBV7-8	TRBJ2-5
TGTGCCGCTCAGCAGGAGGACACATACAATGAGCAGTTCTTC	CAAQQEDTYNEQFF	NA	NA	TRBV2	TRBJ2-1
TGCGCCAGCAGCTTGGATCCGGGAACCACTGAAGCTTTCTTT	CASSLDPGTTEAFF	NA	many	TRBV5-1	TRBJ1-1
TGTGCCAGCAGTTACATCCCCGACGGCGCCTACGAGCAGTACTTC	CASSYIPDGAYEQYF	NA	NA	TRBV6-5	TRBJ2-7
TGTGCCAGCAGCTTGTTTCTAAGCTCCTACAATGAGCAGTTCTTC	CASSLFLSSYNEQFF	NA	NA	TRBV7-6	TRBJ2-1
TGCGCCAGCAGCTTGTCCGGGAAGCTCCGGGACAGGGGGCGTAACACTGAAGCTTTCTTT	CASSLSGKLRDRGRNTEAFF	TRBD1	few	TRBV5-1	TRBJ1-1
TGCGCCAGCAGCTTCCAGTCAGATGGCTACACCTTC	CASSFQSDGYTF	NA	NA	TRBV5-1	TRBJ1-2
TGTGCCAGCAGCTCAACCCGAACAGGGACGGAACGGCAGCCCCAGCATTTT	CASSSTRTGTERQPQHF	NA	few	TRBV7-3	TRBJ1-5
TGCGCCAGCAGCTTGGATGGGTCGCGGAAACTGTTTTTT	CASSLDGSRKLFF	NA	NA	TRBV5-1	TRBJ1-4
TGCAGCGTTGCAAACGGGGACTCTGAAGCTTTCTTT	CSVANGDSEAFF	NA	once	TRBV29-1	TRBJ1-1
TGCAGTGCTAGAGATTGGGCGGACTCCGGGACAGCAGGAACAGATACGCAGTATTTT	CSARDWADSGTAGTDTQYF	TRBD1	NA	TRBV20-1	TRBJ2-3
TGTGCCAGCAGCTTTTTCCCACTACAGGGGGCCCATAACTATGGCTACACCTTC	CASSFFPLQGAHNYGYTF	TRBD1	NA	TRBV7-9	TRBJ1-2
TGTGCCAGCAGCTTAGCGGGGGAGTGGAATGGAAACACCATATATTTT	CASSLAGEWNGNTIYF	NA	NA	TRBV7-8	TRBJ1-3
TGTGCCAGCACTAGGGACAGGGAGGGGACCCAGTACTTC	CASTRDREGTQYF	TRBD1	NA	TRBV12-3/TRBV12-4	TRBJ2-5